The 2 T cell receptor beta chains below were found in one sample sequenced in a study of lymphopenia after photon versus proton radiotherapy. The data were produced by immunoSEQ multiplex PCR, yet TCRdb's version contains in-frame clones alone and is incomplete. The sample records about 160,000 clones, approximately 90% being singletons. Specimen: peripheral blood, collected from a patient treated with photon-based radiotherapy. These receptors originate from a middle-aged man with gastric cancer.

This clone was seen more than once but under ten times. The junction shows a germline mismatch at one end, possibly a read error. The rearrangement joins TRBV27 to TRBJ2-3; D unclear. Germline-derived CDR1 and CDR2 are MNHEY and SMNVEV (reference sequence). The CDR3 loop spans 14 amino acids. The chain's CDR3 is CASSFSQSTNTQYF. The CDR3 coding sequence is TGTGCCAGCAGTTTTTCCCAATCCACAAATACGCAGTATTTT.

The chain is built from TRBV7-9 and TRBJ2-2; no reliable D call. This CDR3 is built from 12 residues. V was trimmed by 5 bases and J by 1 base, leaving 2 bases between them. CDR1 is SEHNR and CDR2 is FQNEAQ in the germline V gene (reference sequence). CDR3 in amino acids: CASSMNTGELFF. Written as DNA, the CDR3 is TGTGCCAGCAGCATGAACACCGGGGAGCTGTTTTTT.